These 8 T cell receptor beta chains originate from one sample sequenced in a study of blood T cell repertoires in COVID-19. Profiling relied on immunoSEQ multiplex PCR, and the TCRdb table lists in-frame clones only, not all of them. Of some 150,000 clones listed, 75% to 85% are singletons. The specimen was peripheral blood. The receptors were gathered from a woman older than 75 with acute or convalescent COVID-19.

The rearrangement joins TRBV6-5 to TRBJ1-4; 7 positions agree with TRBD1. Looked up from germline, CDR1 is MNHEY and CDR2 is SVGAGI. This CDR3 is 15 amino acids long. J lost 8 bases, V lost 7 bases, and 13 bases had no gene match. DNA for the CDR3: TGTGCCAGCACTACCTCTCGGGACAGCAAAGAAAAACTGTTTTTT. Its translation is CASTTSRDSKEKLFF.

This CDR3 is CASLLSPGTEAFF. The CDR3 DNA reads TGTGCCAGCCTGCTTTCCCCAGGCACTGAAGCTTTCTTT. This rearrangement joins TRBV6-6 to TRBJ1-1, with D hard to call. The CDR3 loop spans 13 amino acids. Trimming took 8 bases from V and 4 from J, leaving 14 bases between them. Germline V gene sequence: CDR1 MNHNY, CDR2 SVGAGI (reference sequence).

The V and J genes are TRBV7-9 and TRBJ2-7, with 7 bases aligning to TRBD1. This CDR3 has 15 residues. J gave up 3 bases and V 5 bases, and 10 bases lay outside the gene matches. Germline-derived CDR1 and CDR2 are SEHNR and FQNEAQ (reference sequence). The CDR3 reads CASSPRQGKIYEQYF. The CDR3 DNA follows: TGTGCCAGCAGCCCACGACAGGGTAAGATCTACGAGCAGTACTTC.

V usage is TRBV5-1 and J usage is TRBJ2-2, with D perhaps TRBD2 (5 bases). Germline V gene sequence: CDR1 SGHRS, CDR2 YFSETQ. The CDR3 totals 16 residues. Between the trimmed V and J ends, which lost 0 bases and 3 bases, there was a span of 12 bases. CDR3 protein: CASSLGRVGDTGELFF. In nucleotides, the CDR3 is TGCGCCAGCAGCTTGGGGCGGGTTGGTGACACCGGGGAGCTGTTTTTT.

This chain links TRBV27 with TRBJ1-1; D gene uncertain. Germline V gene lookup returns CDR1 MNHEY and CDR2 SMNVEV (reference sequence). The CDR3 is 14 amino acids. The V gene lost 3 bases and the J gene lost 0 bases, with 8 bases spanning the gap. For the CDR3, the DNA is TGTGCCAGCAGTTTTGGCACCCTGAACACTGAAGCTTTCTTT. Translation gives CASSFGTLNTEAFF.

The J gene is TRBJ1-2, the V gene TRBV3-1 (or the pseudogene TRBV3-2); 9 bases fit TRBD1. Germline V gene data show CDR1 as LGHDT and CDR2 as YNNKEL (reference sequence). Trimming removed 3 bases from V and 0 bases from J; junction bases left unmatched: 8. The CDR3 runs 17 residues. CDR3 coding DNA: TGTGCCAGCAGCCATCGGACAGGGGTCGGGTCTAACTATGGCTACACCTTC. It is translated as CASSHRTGVGSNYGYTF.

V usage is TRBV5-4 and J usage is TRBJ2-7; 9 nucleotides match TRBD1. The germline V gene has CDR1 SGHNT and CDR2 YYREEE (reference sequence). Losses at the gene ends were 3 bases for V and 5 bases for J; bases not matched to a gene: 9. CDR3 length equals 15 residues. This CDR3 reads CASSSGGTGYHEQYF. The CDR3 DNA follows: TGTGCCAGCAGCTCCGGGGGGACAGGGTACCACGAGCAGTACTTC.

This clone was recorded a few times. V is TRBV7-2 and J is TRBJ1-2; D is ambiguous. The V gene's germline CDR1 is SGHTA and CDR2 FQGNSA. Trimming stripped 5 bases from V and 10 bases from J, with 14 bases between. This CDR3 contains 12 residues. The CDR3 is CASSLARMLYTF. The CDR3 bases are TGTGCCAGCAGCCTTGCCAGGATGCTCTACACCTTC.